Below are 16 T cell receptor beta chains sequenced from a single sample in a study of cytomegalovirus exposure and HLA in healthy donors. Primers included in the PCR were 60 Vbeta and 13 Jbeta primers. Profiled with immunoSEQ multiplex PCR; TCRdb holds only in-frame clones, not every one. The table lists some 150,000 clones, approximately 60% of them singletons. The sequenced sample was PBMCs. These receptors were taken from a woman between 40 and 55 years old in good health and CMV-seronegative.

The chain joins TRBV29-1 to TRBJ1-1; D ambiguous. Germline V lookup: CDR1 SQVTM, CDR2 ANQGSEA. V lost 4 bases, J lost 1 base, and 13 bases lay in between. The CDR3 is 14 residues long. The CDR3 DNA sequence: TGCAGCGTTGTCGGCAGGCTGACGAACACTGAAGCTTTCTTT. Translating it yields CSVVGRLTNTEAFF.

This clone was observed a handful of times. The V and J genes are TRBV4-1 and TRBJ1-2; 7 positions agree with TRBD1. Germline CDR1 MGHRA, CDR2 YSYEKL. The CDR3 spans 18 residues. With 3 bases clipped from V and 0 bases from J, the junction kept 13 bases outside the gene matches. The CDR3 DNA is TGCGCCAGCAGCCACGGGACGGGACAGCTTTTAGCTAACTATGGCTACACCTTC. It is translated as CASSHGTGQLLANYGYTF.

The chain links TRBV5-1 to TRBJ2-1; TRBD1 aligns across 8 bases. CDR1 and CDR2 (germline): SGHRS, YFSETQ. The trim removed 4 bases at V and 3 bases at J, leaving 12 bases unmatched. The CDR3 is 17 amino acids. The CDR3 is CASSHPRDRLSYNEQFF. CDR3 bases: TGCGCCAGCAGCCACCCCCGGGACAGGTTAAGCTACAATGAGCAGTTCTTC.

The chain is built from TRBV5-4 and TRBJ2-5; 8 bases fit TRBD1. The CDR3 is made up of 15 amino acids. From germline, CDR1 is SGHNT and CDR2 YYREEE (reference sequence). With V trimmed by 4 bases and J by 1 base, 6 bases remained unmatched. This chain's CDR3 is CASSQDRATQETQYF. Written as DNA, the CDR3 is TGTGCCAGCAGCCAGGACAGGGCAACCCAAGAGACCCAGTACTTC. The whole variable domain, remainder taken from reference TRBV5-4 and TRBJ2-5, is ETGVTQSPTHLIKTRGQQVTLRCSSQSGHNTVSWYQQALGQGPQFIFQYYREEENGRGNFPPRFSGLQFPNYSSELNVNALELDDSALYLCASSQDRATQETQYFGPGTRLLVL.

The J gene is TRBJ1-1, the V gene TRBV11-2, with 7 nucleotides matching TRBD1. V was clipped by 5 bases and J by 1 base; unmatched bases: 7. The germline CDR1 and CDR2 sequences are SGHAT and FQNNGV. This CDR3 is 15 amino acids long. The CDR3 is CASSPRQGSNTEAFF. For the CDR3, the DNA is TGTGCCAGCAGCCCCCGACAGGGTTCGAACACTGAAGCTTTCTTT.

The CDR3 DNA reads as TGCGCCAGCAGCCAAGTTTTCGGGGGGAACACTGAAGCTTTCTTT. Encoded protein: CASSQVFGGNTEAFF. V gene TRBV4-1 combines with J gene TRBJ1-1, with D possibly being TRBD1 (5 bases). V dropped 1 base and J dropped 1 base, with 10 bases sitting between them. This CDR3 is built from 15 residues. Germline CDR1 MGHRA, CDR2 YSYEKL.

This clone was picked up a small number of times. The rearrangement uses TRBV5-4 and TRBJ2-5; TRBD2 matches 9 bases. V shed 5 bases, J shed 2 bases, and the junction held 13 bases outside the gene matches. In germline, CDR1 is SGHNT, CDR2 YYREEE (reference sequence). The CDR3 is 17 residues long. The CDR3 here is CASRLSIAGEFQETQYF. Here the CDR3 DNA reads TGTGCCAGCAGGCTCTCCATAGCGGGGGAGTTTCAAGAGACCCAGTACTTC.

V gene TRBV5-1 combines with J gene TRBJ1-2, with D possibly TRBD1 on 6 matching bases. The CDR3 sequence is 15 residues long. Trimming stripped 0 bases from V and 2 bases from J, with 11 bases between. Germline V gene lookup returns CDR1 SGHRS and CDR2 YFSETQ. The chain's CDR3 is CASSLVAGANYGYTF. The CDR3 DNA is TGCGCCAGCAGCTTGGTAGCGGGGGCGAACTATGGCTACACCTTC.

The chain is built from TRBV7-2 and TRBJ2-1; 13 nucleotides match TRBD2. With V trimmed by 5 bases and J by 7 bases, 8 bases remained unmatched. The CDR3 loop spans 16 amino acids. CDR1 is SGHTA, CDR2 FQGNSA, per germline. CDR3 region: CASSQRLAGGGNEQFF. In DNA, the CDR3 is TGTGCCAGCAGCCAAAGACTAGCGGGGGGTGGGAATGAGCAGTTCTTC.

The chain joins TRBV5-6 to TRBJ1-4, with D unresolved. V dropped 0 bases and J dropped 4 bases, with 7 bases sitting between them. The CDR3 loop spans 14 amino acids. Germline V lookup: CDR1 SGHDT, CDR2 YYEEEE. The CDR3 sequence is CASSLAQDNEKLFF. CDR3 coding DNA: TGTGCCAGCAGCTTGGCTCAGGATAATGAAAAACTGTTTTTT.

The J gene is TRBJ2-3, the V gene TRBV28, with D perhaps matching TRBD1 (5 bases). Trimming cost V 0 bases and J 2 bases, with 6 bases left between them. The CDR3 runs 14 residues. Looked up from germline, CDR1 is MDHEN and CDR2 is SYDVKM. The CDR3 sequence is CASSLWGPTDTQYF. CDR3 coding DNA: TGTGCCAGCAGTTTATGGGGGCCCACAGATACGCAGTATTTT.

The chain couples TRBV6-5 to TRBJ2-3; the D gene is possibly TRBD2 (5 bases). Trimming removed 6 bases from V and 4 bases from J, with 14 bases in between. Per germline, CDR1 MNHEY and CDR2 SVGAGI. CDR3 length equals 14 residues. CDR3 bases: TGTGCCAGCAGCCTAGGTAGAGGGTCAGATACGCAGTATTTT. As protein: CASSLGRGSDTQYF.

The chain combines TRBV30 with TRBJ1-4; the D is unclear. The CDR3 spans 13 residues. V gave up 4 bases and J gave up 8 bases, with 14 bases separating them. Germline loops: CDR1 GTSNPN, CDR2 SVGIG (reference sequence). The CDR3, as DNA: TGTGCCTGGAATAGGAGCGGTCGGGAAAAACTGTTTTTT. Amino acids: CAWNRSGREKLFF.

The V and J genes are TRBV15 and TRBJ2-3, with D perhaps matching TRBD2 (6 bases). Germline-derived CDR1 and CDR2 are LNHNV and YYDKDF (reference sequence). Between the trimmed V and J ends, which lost 0 bases and 6 bases, there was a span of 10 bases. The CDR3 length is 14 residues. The CDR3 DNA follows: TGTGCCACCAGCAGAGATCTAGGGAGGGATACGCAGTATTTT. It encodes CATSRDLGRDTQYF.

This sequence joins TRBV2 and TRBJ1-4; possibly TRBD1 for D (5 bases). With 6 bases removed from V and 1 base from J, the gap between germline ends came to 12 bases. The CDR3 totals 15 residues. Germline-derived CDR1 and CDR2 are SNHLY and FYNNEI. CDR3 nucleotides: TGTGCCAGCAGCCCGGGGGGGGTAACTAATGAAAAACTGTTTTTT. This encodes CASSPGGVTNEKLFF.

V usage is TRBV7-8 and J usage is TRBJ2-7; possibly TRBD1 for D (6 bases). The CDR3 has 15 amino acids. V was pared by 5 bases and J by 3 bases, with 17 bases between. From germline, CDR1 is SGHVS and CDR2 FQNEAQ. CDR3 in DNA: TGTGCCAGCAGCCGGACAGCCTCAGGGGACTACGAGCAGTACTTC. Its translation: CASSRTASGDYEQYF. The variable domain in full, completed from reference TRBV7-8 and TRBJ2-7, reads GAGVSQSPRYKVAKRGQDVALRCDPISGHVSLFWYQQALGQGPEFLTYFQNEAQLDKSGLPSDRFFAERPEGSVSTLKIQRTQQEDSAVYLCASSRTASGDYEQYFGPGTRLTVT.